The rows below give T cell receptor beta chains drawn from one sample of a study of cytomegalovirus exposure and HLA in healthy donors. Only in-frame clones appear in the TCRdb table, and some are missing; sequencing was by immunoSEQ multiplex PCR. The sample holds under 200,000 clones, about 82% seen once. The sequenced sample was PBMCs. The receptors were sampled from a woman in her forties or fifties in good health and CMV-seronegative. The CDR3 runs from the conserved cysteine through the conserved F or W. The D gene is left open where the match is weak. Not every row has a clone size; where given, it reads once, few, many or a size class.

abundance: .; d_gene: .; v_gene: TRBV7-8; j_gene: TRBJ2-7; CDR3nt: TGTGCCAGCAGCTGGACCGGAGACAGCTACGAGCAGTACTTC; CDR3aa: CASSWTGDSYEQYF
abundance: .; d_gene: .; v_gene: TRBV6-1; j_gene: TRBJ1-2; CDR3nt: TGTGCCAGCAGTGAGGCGGCAGTCTATGGCTACACCTTC; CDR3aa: CASSEAAVYGYTF
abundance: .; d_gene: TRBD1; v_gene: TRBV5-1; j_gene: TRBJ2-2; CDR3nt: TGCGCCAGCAGCGAACAGGGGATGATGACCACCGGGGAGCTGTTTTTT; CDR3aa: CASSEQGMMTTGELFF
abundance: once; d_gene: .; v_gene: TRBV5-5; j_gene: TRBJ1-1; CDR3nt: TGTGCCAGCAGCCCACAGGCGAACACTGAAGCTTTCTTT; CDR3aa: CASSPQANTEAFF
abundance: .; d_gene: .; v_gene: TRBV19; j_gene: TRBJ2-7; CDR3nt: TGTGCCAGTAGTGCCCGGGGGACCTACGAGCAGTACTTC; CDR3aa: CASSARGTYEQYF
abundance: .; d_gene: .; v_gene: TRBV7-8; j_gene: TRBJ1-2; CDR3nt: TGTGCCAGCAGCTTAGCGCAGTCAGTCACGTTAGGCTACACCTTC; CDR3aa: CASSLAQSVTLGYTF
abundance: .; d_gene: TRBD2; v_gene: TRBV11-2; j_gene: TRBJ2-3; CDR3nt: TGTGCCAGCAGCTTAGCTAGCGGGAGTGCAGATACGCAGTATTTT; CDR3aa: CASSLASGSADTQYF
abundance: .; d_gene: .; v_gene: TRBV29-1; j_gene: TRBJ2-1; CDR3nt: TGCAGCGTTGAGCGGGACGTCCGAGCGGAGCAGTTCTTC; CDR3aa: CSVERDVRAEQFF
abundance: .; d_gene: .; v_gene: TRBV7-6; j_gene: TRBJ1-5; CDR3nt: TGTGCCAGCAGCACGATCCCTGGGGCCTCCAATCAGCCCCAGCATTTT; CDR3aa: CASSTIPGASNQPQHF
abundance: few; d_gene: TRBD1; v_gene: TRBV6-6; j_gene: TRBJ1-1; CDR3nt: TGTGCCAGCAGTCAAGACAGGGTGAACACTGAAGCTTTCTTT; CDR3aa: CASSQDRVNTEAFF
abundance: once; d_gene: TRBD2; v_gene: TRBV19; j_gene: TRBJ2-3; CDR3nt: TGTGCCAGTAGCACCAGAGCGGGAGGGCCGGGAGATACGCAGTATTTT; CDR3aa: CASSTRAGGPGDTQYF
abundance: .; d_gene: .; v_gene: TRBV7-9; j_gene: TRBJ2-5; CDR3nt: TGTTCCGCGCAGGCCCAAGAGACCCAGTACTTC; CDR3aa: CSAQAQETQYF
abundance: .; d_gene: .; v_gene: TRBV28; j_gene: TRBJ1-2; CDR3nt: TGTGCCAGCAGTACGACAGCGTATGGCTACACCTTC; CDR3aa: CASSTTAYGYTF
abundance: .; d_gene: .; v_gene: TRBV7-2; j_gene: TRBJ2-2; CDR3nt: TGTGCCAGCAGCACGACAAATCCGAACACCGGGGAGCTGTTTTTT; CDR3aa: CASSTTNPNTGELFF
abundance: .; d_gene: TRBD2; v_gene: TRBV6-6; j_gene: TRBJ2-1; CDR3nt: TGTGCCACGGGACCGGGACTAGCGGGAAGGAATGAGCAGTTCTTC; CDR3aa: CATGPGLAGRNEQFF
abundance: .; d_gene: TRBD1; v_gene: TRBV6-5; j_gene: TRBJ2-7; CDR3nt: TGTGCCAGCAGTTTCAGGGGACAGGGCTACGAGCAGTACTTC; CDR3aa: CASSFRGQGYEQYF
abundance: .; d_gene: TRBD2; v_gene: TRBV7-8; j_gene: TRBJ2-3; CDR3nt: TGTGCCAGCAGCCCCGTTGGTCTAGCGGGAGGCAACACAGATACGCAGTATTTT; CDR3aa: CASSPVGLAGGNTDTQYF
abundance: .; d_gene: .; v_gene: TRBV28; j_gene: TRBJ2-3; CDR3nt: TGTGCCAGCAGTATACTAGCTGTTCTCACAGATACGCAGTATTTT; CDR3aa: CASSILAVLTDTQYF
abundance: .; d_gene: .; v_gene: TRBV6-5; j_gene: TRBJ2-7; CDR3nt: TGTGCCAGCAGTCACGGGACTCTAGACGGGCAGTACTTC; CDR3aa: CASSHGTLDGQYF
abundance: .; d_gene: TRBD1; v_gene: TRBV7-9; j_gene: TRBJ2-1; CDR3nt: TGTGCCAGCAGCTTAGACGGGACAGGGCAATATGGGCAGTTCTTC; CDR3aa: CASSLDGTGQYGQFF
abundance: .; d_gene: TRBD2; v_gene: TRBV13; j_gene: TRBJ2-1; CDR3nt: TGTGCCAGCAGCTTAATGGGAGCGGGAGAGCACTACAATGAGCAGTTCTTC; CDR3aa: CASSLMGAGEHYNEQFF
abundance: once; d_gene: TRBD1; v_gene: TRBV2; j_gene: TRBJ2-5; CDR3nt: TGTGCCAGCAGCGACATCCGGGACAGGGGGAAATTTCGAGAGACCCAGTACTTC; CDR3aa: CASSDIRDRGKFRETQYF
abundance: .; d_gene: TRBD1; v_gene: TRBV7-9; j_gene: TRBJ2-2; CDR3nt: TGTGCCAGCAGCTGGAGGGACAGGGAGGCCGGGGTGCTGTTTTTT; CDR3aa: CASSWRDREAGVLFF
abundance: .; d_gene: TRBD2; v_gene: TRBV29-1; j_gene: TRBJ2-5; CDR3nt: TGCAGCGTTGGGGGACTAGCGGGAGGGAGGGGGGGGGAGACCCAGTACTTC; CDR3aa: CSVGGLAGGRGGETQYF